Below are 5 T cell receptor beta chains sequenced from a single sample in a study of shared clonotypes between healthy human individuals. The method was immunoSEQ multiplex PCR; TCRdb's version includes in-frame clones alone and lacks a portion of them. Seen here are over a million clones, 65% to 75% observed once, and the top ten hold about 1.5%. Sequenced sample: memory CD4+ T cells sorted from blood. The subset was: CD45RA-negative fraction. The origin of the receptors is a man aged 18 to 35 in good health.

This clone was seen only a few times. The J gene is TRBJ1-2, the V gene TRBV7-9; TRBD1 agrees at 8 bases. The germline V gene encodes CDR1 SEHNR and CDR2 FQNEAQ (reference sequence). Unmatched junction bases numbered 6, after V lost 5 bases and J lost 4 bases. The CDR3 totals 14 residues. CDR3 bases: TGTGCCAGCAGCCCCAAAACAGGGGGCTATGGCTACACCTTC. Translating gives CASSPKTGGYGYTF.

The table lists this clone with a few counts. The gene calls are TRBV11-2 and TRBJ2-5; perhaps TRBD1 as D (6 bases). The DNA matches TRBJ2-7 better at its end, which makes the J call doubtful. CDR3 length equals 14 residues. Germline lookup yields CDR1 SGHAT and CDR2 FQNNGV. The CDR3 nucleotides read TGTGCCAGCAGCTCCTTGACAGGAATCTACGAGCAGTACTTC. Its translation is CASSSLTGIYEQYF.

J is TRBJ2-1 and V is TRBV6-1; TRBD1 might be the D (5 bases). This CDR3 is built from 14 residues. With 2 bases removed from V and 2 bases from J, the gap between germline ends came to 7 bases. Germline assignment: CDR1 MNHNS and CDR2 SASEGT. This chain's CDR3 is CASSELTAYNEQFF. DNA for the CDR3: TGTGCCAGCAGTGAATTGACAGCCTACAATGAGCAGTTCTTC.

The rearrangement joins TRBV10-3 to TRBJ2-5; D unresolved. CDR1 and CDR2 (germline): ENHRY, SYGVKD. Trimming took 10 bases from V and 1 from J, leaving 19 bases between them. The CDR3 runs 15 residues. The CDR3, as DNA: TGTGCCACCAATCAGTATTCGACCCCCCAAGAGACCCAGTACTTC. Translated: CATNQYSTPQETQYF.

The chain uses TRBV5-1 and TRBJ2-2, with a possible D match to TRBD1 (5 bases). CDR1 and CDR2 from the germline V gene are SGHRS and YFSETQ. This CDR3 has 16 amino acids. Deletions cut 0 bases from V and 0 bases from J, with 9 bases between. The DNA for the CDR3 is TGCGCCAGCAGCTTGGGGACACTCACGAACACCGGGGAGCTGTTTTTT. Translated: CASSLGTLTNTGELFF.